This record covers a single T cell receptor (beta chain). This record belongs to a study of blood T cell repertoires in COVID-19. Losses at the gene ends were 2 bases for V and 2 bases for J; bases not matched to a gene: 6. The CDR3 runs to 17 residues. Germline V gene data show CDR1 as SGHAT and CDR2 as FQNNGV. The method was immunoSEQ multiplex PCR; TCRdb's version includes in-frame clones alone and lacks a portion of them. The data hold 250,000 or so clones, with roughly 80% observed a single time. The receptor comes from a man in his fifties who had recovered from COVID-19. This chain connects TRBV11-2 to TRBJ2-6; TRBD1 aligns across 7 bases. The sequencing sample was made of PBMCs or T cells enriched from blood (not recorded which). The CDR3 loop is CASSLTRQGPGANVLTF. The CDR3 nucleotides are TGTGCCAGCAGCTTAACCCGACAGGGCCCTGGGGCCAACGTCCTGACTTTC.